The rows below give T cell receptor beta chains drawn from one sample of a study of T-cell reconstitution after alpha-beta-depleted transplantation in children. One entry per CDR3 protein results from TCRdb running MiXCR on the PCR reads. The sample carries hundreds of thousands of distinct CDR3 sequences, around 12% recorded once. The source was PBMCs from the stem cell graft donor, collected from the stem cell graft. The receptors derive from a human donor who donated a stem cell graft to a child with acute lymphoblastic leukemia. Both conserved end residues are part of each CDR3. A D gene is named only where the DNA matches it firmly. Only part of the rows carry a size: once, few, many, or a class if the clone is expanded.

size: -
J: TRBJ2-5
D: -
V: TRBV7-9
CDR3: CASSLLGGTTDETQYF
DNA: TGTGCCAGCAGCTTATTGGGGGGGACAACGGACGAGACCCAGTACTTC

size: few
J: TRBJ2-7
D: TRBD2
V: TRBV20-1
CDR3: CSAKTGGPYEQYF
DNA: TGCAGTGCTAAGACGGGGGGGCCTTACGAGCAGTACTTC

size: many
J: TRBJ1-5
D: -
V: TRBV6-5
CDR3: CASRSWEGNQPQHF
DNA: TGTGCCAGCAGGAGTTGGGAGGGCAATCAGCCCCAGCATTTT

size: few
J: TRBJ2-7
D: -
V: TRBV5-5
CDR3: CASSPGPVYEQYF
DNA: TGTGCCAGCAGCCCCGGGCCCGTCTACGAGCAGTACTTC

size: many
J: TRBJ2-2
D: TRBD1
V: TRBV11-2
CDR3: CASSPGQSGTGELFF
DNA: TGTGCCAGCAGCCCGGGACAGTCTGGGACCGGGGAGCTGTTTTTT

size: -
J: TRBJ2-1
D: TRBD2
V: TRBV25-1
CDR3: CASSGGGKRSSYNEQFF
DNA: TGTGCCAGCAGTGGGGGGGGGAAGCGGAGCTCCTACAATGAGCAGTTCTTC

size: many
J: TRBJ2-1
D: TRBD2
V: TRBV5-1
CDR3: CASSSWGRGGNNEQFF
DNA: TGCGCCAGCAGCTCCTGGGGGCGCGGGGGGAACAATGAGCAGTTCTTC

size: -
J: TRBJ1-6
D: -
V: TRBV11-2
CDR3: CASSHRTYNSPLHF
DNA: TGTGCCAGCAGCCACCGAACCTATAATTCACCCCTCCACTTT

size: many
J: TRBJ2-7
D: TRBD2
V: TRBV27
CDR3: CASSWTSGSYEQYF
DNA: TGTGCCAGCAGCTGGACTAGCGGCTCCTACGAGCAGTACTTC

size: many
J: TRBJ1-6
D: TRBD1
V: TRBV25-1
CDR3: CASSAGQGFDNSPLHF
DNA: TGTGCCAGCAGTGCAGGACAGGGGTTCGATAATTCACCCCTCCACTTT

size: many
J: TRBJ1-4
D: -
V: TRBV5-5
CDR3: CASSVDSPNEKLFF
DNA: TGTGCCAGCAGCGTAGACAGTCCCAATGAAAAACTGTTTTTT

size: few
J: TRBJ2-5
D: TRBD1
V: TRBV28
CDR3: CASDRGETQYF
DNA: TGTGCCAGCGACAGGGGGGAGACCCAGTACTTC

size: many
J: TRBJ1-4
D: TRBD1
V: TRBV7-9
CDR3: CASSLGQGPEKLFF
DNA: TGTGCCAGCAGCTTGGGACAGGGGCCTGAAAAACTGTTTTTT

size: few
J: TRBJ1-2
D: -
V: TRBV10-2
CDR3: CASSFRDQSGYTF
DNA: TGCGCCAGCAGTTTCAGGGATCAAAGTGGCTACACCTTC

size: many
J: TRBJ1-5
D: -
V: TRBV28
CDR3: CASSSPGPQHF
DNA: TGTGCCAGCAGTTCACCCGGACCCCAGCATTTT

size: many
J: TRBJ2-2
D: -
V: TRBV10-3
CDR3: CATQSTGTGELFF
DNA: TGTGCCACTCAATCCACAGGGACCGGGGAGCTGTTTTTT

size: many
J: TRBJ1-4
D: TRBD1
V: TRBV12-3/TRBV12-4
CDR3: CASSSTGGYSEKLFF
DNA: TGTGCCAGCAGTTCAACAGGGGGCTATAGTGAAAAACTGTTTTTT

size: many
J: TRBJ2-3
D: TRBD2
V: TRBV7-3
CDR3: CASSLTKSGSGTDTQYF
DNA: TGTGCCAGCAGCTTAACGAAGAGCGGGAGTGGGACAGATACGCAGTATTTT

size: many
J: TRBJ1-1
D: -
V: TRBV5-1
CDR3: CASSLGQSVITTEAFF
DNA: TGCGCCAGCAGCTTGGGTCAGTCGGTGATCACCACTGAAGCTTTCTTT

size: -
J: TRBJ1-1
D: TRBD1
V: TRBV11-2
CDR3: CASSLVRGRGTEAFF
DNA: TGTGCCAGCAGCTTAGTAAGGGGGCGCGGTACTGAAGCTTTCTTT

size: many
J: TRBJ2-3
D: -
V: TRBV28
CDR3: CASSPVEQDTDTQYF
DNA: TGTGCCAGCAGCCCCGTGGAACAGGACACAGATACGCAGTATTTT

size: many
J: TRBJ2-1
D: TRBD2
V: TRBV10-3
CDR3: CAISESDERGNPYNEQFF
DNA: TGTGCCATCAGTGAGTCGGACGAGCGGGGGAACCCCTACAATGAGCAGTTCTTC

size: many
J: TRBJ2-5
D: TRBD2
V: TRBV4-3
CDR3: CASSLGLAGERETQYF
DNA: TGCGCCAGCAGCCTTGGACTAGCGGGAGAGAGGGAGACCCAGTACTTC

size: many
J: TRBJ2-1
D: TRBD2
V: TRBV25-1
CDR3: CASSGGGALAGVNEQFF
DNA: TGTGCCAGCAGTGGAGGGGGGGCACTAGCGGGGGTCAATGAGCAGTTCTTC

size: -
J: TRBJ2-7
D: TRBD1
V: TRBV6-1
CDR3: CASSERDRGNYDQYF
DNA: TGTGCCAGCAGTGAGCGGGACAGGGGGAACTACGACCAGTACTTC

size: many
J: TRBJ2-3
D: -
V: TRBV5-6
CDR3: CASSGTGPYTDTQYF
DNA: TGTGCCAGCAGCGGAACGGGTCCCTACACAGATACGCAGTATTTT

size: few
J: TRBJ2-3
D: -
V: TRBV28
CDR3: CASSFRAGGFHTQYF
DNA: TGTGCCAGCAGTTTCAGGGCAGGGGGGTTCCATACGCAGTATTTT

size: many
J: TRBJ2-3
D: -
V: TRBV25-1
CDR3: CASSEYGTIGTDTQYF
DNA: TGTGCCAGCAGTGAATACGGGACGATAGGAACAGATACGCAGTATTTT

size: many
J: TRBJ2-1
D: -
V: TRBV29-1
CDR3: CSVPSAGYNEQFF
DNA: TGCAGCGTTCCGAGCGCGGGGTACAATGAGCAGTTCTTC

size: many
J: TRBJ2-7
D: TRBD2
V: TRBV20-1
CDR3: CSAGTSGYTYEQYF
DNA: TGCAGTGCTGGGACTAGCGGGTATACCTACGAGCAGTACTTC

size: -
J: TRBJ2-3
D: TRBD1
V: TRBV19
CDR3: CASGRTGAPTDTQYF
DNA: TGTGCCAGTGGGAGGACAGGGGCCCCCACAGATACGCAGTATTTT

size: -
J: TRBJ2-2
D: -
V: TRBV6-2/TRBV6-3
CDR3: CASSYSGGIRSFRLFF
DNA: TGTGCCAGCAGTTACTCTGGCGGGATCCGGAGCTTTAGGCTGTTTTTT

size: many
J: TRBJ2-1
D: -
V: TRBV6-2/TRBV6-3
CDR3: CASSPVGSGNEQFF
DNA: TGTGCCAGCAGTCCCGTCGGCAGCGGTAATGAGCAGTTCTTC

size: many
J: TRBJ1-1
D: -
V: TRBV25-1
CDR3: CASSAITGVYTEAFF
DNA: TGTGCCAGCAGTGCCATTACCGGGGTTTACACTGAAGCTTTCTTT

size: few
J: TRBJ2-7
D: TRBD1
V: TRBV28
CDR3: CASSTRTGTYEQYF
DNA: TGTGCCAGCAGTACCCGGACAGGAACCTACGAGCAGTACTTC

size: many
J: TRBJ2-7
D: -
V: TRBV7-9
CDR3: CASSLGVGRSYEQYF
DNA: TGTGCCAGCAGCTTAGGAGTGGGACGGAGCTACGAGCAGTACTTC

size: -
J: TRBJ1-1
D: TRBD1
V: TRBV5-5
CDR3: CASSLVGTGYTEAFF
DNA: TGTGCCAGCAGCTTGGTTGGGACAGGATACACTGAAGCTTTCTTT

size: many
J: TRBJ1-3
D: -
V: TRBV11-1
CDR3: CASIALGGMGAAYSGNTIYF
DNA: TGTGCCAGCATCGCATTGGGGGGTATGGGGGCGGCTTACTCTGGAAACACCATATATTTT

size: many
J: TRBJ2-1
D: -
V: TRBV4-3
CDR3: CASSQTEGEQFF
DNA: TGCGCCAGCAGCCAGACCGAGGGGGAGCAGTTCTTC

size: few
J: TRBJ2-6
D: TRBD1
V: TRBV4-2
CDR3: CASSPRDRGLWGANVLTF
DNA: TGTGCCAGCAGCCCCCGGGACAGGGGGTTGTGGGGGGCCAACGTCCTGACTTTC

size: many
J: TRBJ2-5
D: -
V: TRBV5-1
CDR3: CASSTGRPQETQYF
DNA: TGCGCCAGCAGCACCGGACGGCCACAAGAGACCCAGTACTTC

size: few
J: TRBJ2-7
D: -
V: TRBV6-5
CDR3: CASSYVSRRYYEQYF
DNA: TGTGCCAGCAGTTACGTCTCCAGGCGTTACTACGAGCAGTACTTC

size: -
J: TRBJ2-7
D: -
V: TRBV20-1
CDR3: CSAKSVNGVPEQYF
DNA: TGCAGTGCTAAGTCCGTAAACGGGGTTCCCGAGCAGTACTTC

size: many
J: TRBJ2-6
D: -
V: TRBV7-3
CDR3: CASSLTTGTGANVLTF
DNA: TGTGCCAGCAGCTTAACAACAGGGACTGGGGCCAACGTCCTGACTTTC

size: many
J: TRBJ2-2
D: -
V: TRBV28
CDR3: CASSPARELFF
DNA: TGTGCCAGCAGTCCCGCTAGGGAGCTGTTTTTT

size: many
J: TRBJ2-7
D: -
V: TRBV7-8
CDR3: CASTQGSYEQYF
DNA: TGTGCCAGCACACAGGGATCCTACGAGCAGTACTTC

size: many
J: TRBJ1-1
D: -
V: TRBV10-3
CDR3: CATRGVYEAFF
DNA: TGTGCCACTAGAGGGGTCTATGAAGCTTTCTTT

size: few
J: TRBJ1-1
D: -
V: TRBV4-3
CDR3: CASSQDWGRVATEAFF
DNA: TGCGCCAGCAGCCAAGATTGGGGCAGGGTGGCGACTGAAGCTTTCTTT

size: many
J: TRBJ2-7
D: -
V: TRBV27
CDR3: CASSFGQDTYEQYF
DNA: TGTGCCAGCAGTTTCGGGCAGGATACCTACGAGCAGTACTTC

size: many
J: TRBJ1-4
D: -
V: TRBV28
CDR3: CASSLPPQTTNEKLFF
DNA: TGTGCCAGCAGCTTACCCCCACAGACAACTAATGAAAAACTGTTTTTT

size: many
J: TRBJ1-2
D: -
V: TRBV7-2
CDR3: CASSREGQYGYTF
DNA: TGTGCCAGCAGCCGAGAGGGCCAATATGGCTACACCTTC

size: many
J: TRBJ2-7
D: -
V: TRBV5-1
CDR3: CASSPRTASYEQYF
DNA: TGCGCCAGCAGCCCACGGACGGCGTCCTACGAGCAGTACTTC

size: many
J: TRBJ2-7
D: TRBD2
V: TRBV5-1
CDR3: CASSLEVLAGNEQYF
DNA: TGCGCCAGCAGCTTGGAAGTACTAGCGGGGAACGAGCAGTACTTC

size: -
J: TRBJ1-4
D: -
V: TRBV5-4
CDR3: CASSLNRGEGEKLFF
DNA: TGTGCCAGCAGCTTGAATCGTGGGGAGGGAGAAAAACTGTTTTTT

size: many
J: TRBJ2-1
D: TRBD2
V: TRBV4-2
CDR3: CASSQGTSGRGSYNEQFF
DNA: TGTGCCAGCAGCCAAGGGACTAGCGGGAGGGGTTCCTACAATGAGCAGTTCTTC

size: -
J: TRBJ1-5
D: TRBD1
V: TRBV20-1
CDR3: CSADQGAGQPQHF
DNA: TGCAGTGCTGATCAGGGGGCAGGACAGCCCCAGCATTTT

size: -
J: TRBJ2-3
D: TRBD1
V: TRBV20-1
CDR3: CSAPQFQSGQGSDTQYF
DNA: TGCAGTGCTCCTCAGTTCCAATCGGGACAGGGGTCAGATACGCAGTATTTT

size: many
J: TRBJ2-7
D: TRBD2
V: TRBV20-1
CDR3: CSASKREPYEQYF
DNA: TGCAGTGCTTCTAAGCGGGAGCCCTACGAGCAGTACTTC

size: many
J: TRBJ2-2
D: -
V: TRBV12-3/TRBV12-4
CDR3: CASRLGTGELFF
DNA: TGTGCCAGCAGACTGGGCACCGGGGAGCTGTTTTTT

size: many
J: TRBJ2-1
D: TRBD2
V: TRBV5-1
CDR3: CASRQTSGSHEQFF
DNA: TGCGCCAGCAGGCAGACTAGCGGGAGCCATGAGCAGTTCTTC